The entry below gives a single T cell receptor beta chain sequence along with its context. The data were obtained in a study of blood T cell repertoires in COVID-19. Profiled with immunoSEQ multiplex PCR; TCRdb holds only in-frame clones, not every one. This table has about 52,000 clones, about 83% appearing once. Trimming took 3 bases from V and 6 from J; bases not matched to a gene: 8. This CDR3 comprises 16 residues. The germline V gene has CDR1 KGHSH and CDR2 LQKENI. The genes are TRBV18 and TRBJ1-2, with 12 bases fitting TRBD1. Sequenced material: peripheral blood. The clonotype originates from an older man with active COVID-19. The CDR3 region is CASSPVRGTGGDGYTF. CDR3 nucleotide sequence: TGTGCCAGCTCACCTGTGAGAGGGACAGGGGGCGATGGCTACACCTTC. Full variable domain (outside the CDR3, taken from reference TRBV18 and TRBJ1-2): NAGVMQNPRHLVRRRGQEARLRCSPMKGHSHVYWYRQLPEEGLKFMVYLQKENIIDESGMPKERFSAEFPKEGPSILRIQQVVRGDSAAYFCASSPVRGTGGDGYTFGSGTRLTVV.